This entry describes one T cell receptor beta chain. The antigen remains unidentified. Produced via immunoSEQ multiplex PCR; TCRdb's table is partial and in-frame only. Altogether around 45,000 clones are present, 85% to 95% being singletons, with the ten largest covering more than 2%. The sample belongs to a study of graft-versus-host responses after intestinal transplantation. About the research overall: Each patient got anti-thymocyte globulin induction, then tacrolimus and steroids for roughly 3 years. Study-wide points: Within allografts, high graft-versus-host to host-versus-graft clonal ratios were seen among patients with graft-donor T cell macrochimerism. Peak levels of circulating GvH clones tracked with early post-transplant HvG declines.

V dropped 3 bases and J dropped 1 base, with 5 bases sitting between them. Germline V gene sequence: CDR1 SQVTM, CDR2 ANQGSEA. The CDR3 is 12 amino acids. This sequence joins TRBV29-1 and TRBJ2-3; a weak D match, TRBD1 (5 bases). The source is a human donor who was the organ donor for an intestinal transplant. Specimen: unstimulated CD4+ T cells sorted from spleen or lymph node cells, collected before transplant. The CDR3 here is CSVDRGTDTQYF. The CDR3 nucleotides read TGCAGCGTTGACAGGGGCACAGATACGCAGTATTTT.